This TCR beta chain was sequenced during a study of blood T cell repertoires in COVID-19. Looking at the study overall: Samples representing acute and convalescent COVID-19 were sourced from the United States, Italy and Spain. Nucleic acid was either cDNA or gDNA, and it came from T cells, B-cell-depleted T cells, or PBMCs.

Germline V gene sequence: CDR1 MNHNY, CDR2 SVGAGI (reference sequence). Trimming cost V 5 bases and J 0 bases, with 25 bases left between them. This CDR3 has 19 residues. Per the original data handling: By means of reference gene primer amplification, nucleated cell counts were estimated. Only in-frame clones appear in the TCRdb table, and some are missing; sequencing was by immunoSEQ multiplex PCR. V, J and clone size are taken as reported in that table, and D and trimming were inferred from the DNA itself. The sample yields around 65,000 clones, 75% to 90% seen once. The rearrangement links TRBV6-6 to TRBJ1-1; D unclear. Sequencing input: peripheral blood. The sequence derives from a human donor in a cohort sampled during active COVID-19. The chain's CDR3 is CASSPGISSLVGMNTEAFF. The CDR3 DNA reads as TGTGCCAGCAGTCCGGGTATTTCGTCCTTAGTGGGTATGAACACTGAAGCTTTCTTT.